The rows below give T cell receptor beta chains drawn from one sample of a study of blood T cells in healthy people across ages. Each CDR3 protein is one row after TCRdb ran MiXCR on the 5' RACE reads. This table has 850,000 to 1,000,000 distinct CDR3 sequences, about 44% appearing once. Material: blood. The receptor source for this set is a man aged 25 to 40 in good health. CDR3s include the opening cysteine and the closing phenylalanine or tryptophan. Each record gives: V gene, J gene, D gene, clone size, CDR3 DNA, CDR3 protein. The D gene is left open where the match is weak. Clone size is shown for a subset of rows, as once, few, many or a class of expanded clone.

v_call: TRBV7-9
j_call: TRBJ2-3
d_call: TRBD2
clone_size: few
cdr3_nt: TGTGCCAGCAGCGCGCGACTAGCGGGGAGCACAGATACGCAGTATTTT
cdr3_aa: CASSARLAGSTDTQYF

v_call: TRBV7-9
j_call: TRBJ2-7
d_call: -
clone_size: -
cdr3_nt: TGTGCCAGCAGCGTAGGGGCCCTGGGCGAGCAGTACTTC
cdr3_aa: CASSVGALGEQYF

v_call: TRBV6-6
j_call: TRBJ2-5
d_call: -
clone_size: -
cdr3_nt: TGTGCCAGCAGTTACAACTACGGAGAGACCCAGTACTTC
cdr3_aa: CASSYNYGETQYF

v_call: TRBV5-1
j_call: TRBJ2-1
d_call: TRBD1
clone_size: -
cdr3_nt: TGCGCCAGCAGCTCACGATTAGGGGGCGGTTTTGATGAGCAGTTCTTC
cdr3_aa: CASSSRLGGGFDEQFF

v_call: TRBV2
j_call: TRBJ1-2
d_call: -
clone_size: few
cdr3_nt: TGTGCCAGCAGTGAAGCTCATGGAGGGCGGGAGGCTAACTATGGCTACACCTTC
cdr3_aa: CASSEAHGGREANYGYTF

v_call: TRBV20-1
j_call: TRBJ1-6
d_call: -
clone_size: few
cdr3_nt: TGCAGTGCTAGATTAGGGGGGACAAATAATTCACCCCTCCACTTT
cdr3_aa: CSARLGGTNNSPLHF

v_call: TRBV4-3
j_call: TRBJ2-7
d_call: -
clone_size: -
cdr3_nt: TGCGCCAGCAGCCCCCGTGGGGGAGAACTCTACGAGCAGTACTTC
cdr3_aa: CASSPRGGELYEQYF

v_call: TRBV6-1
j_call: TRBJ2-3
d_call: -
clone_size: -
cdr3_nt: TGTGCCAGCAGTGAAGCGCCACAGAGCACAGATACGCAGTATTTT
cdr3_aa: CASSEAPQSTDTQYF

v_call: TRBV20-1
j_call: TRBJ1-5
d_call: -
clone_size: -
cdr3_nt: TGCAGTGCTAGATCACTCATCGGATTTGCTAGCAATCAGCCCCAGCATTTT
cdr3_aa: CSARSLIGFASNQPQHF

v_call: TRBV6-2/TRBV6-3
j_call: TRBJ2-7
d_call: TRBD2
clone_size: -
cdr3_nt: TGTGCCAGCCAGTCTAGCGGCTACGAGCAGTACTTC
cdr3_aa: CASQSSGYEQYF

v_call: TRBV4-1
j_call: TRBJ2-5
d_call: -
clone_size: few
cdr3_nt: TGCGCCAGCAGCCAAGTCATCTTGGAGACCCAGTACTTC
cdr3_aa: CASSQVILETQYF

v_call: TRBV6-5
j_call: TRBJ2-2
d_call: TRBD2
clone_size: -
cdr3_nt: TGTGCCAGCAGTACTAGCGGACAGCTAGTTAACACCGGGGAGCTGTTTTTT
cdr3_aa: CASSTSGQLVNTGELFF

v_call: TRBV9
j_call: TRBJ2-5
d_call: TRBD1
clone_size: -
cdr3_nt: TGTGCCAGCAGCTCCGGACAGGGTGAGGGGACCCAGTACTTC
cdr3_aa: CASSSGQGEGTQYF

v_call: TRBV6-1
j_call: TRBJ1-2
d_call: -
clone_size: few
cdr3_nt: TGTGCCAGCAGTGAAGCTACTGTCCTAATCGGCTACACCTTC
cdr3_aa: CASSEATVLIGYTF

v_call: TRBV29-1
j_call: TRBJ2-7
d_call: -
clone_size: -
cdr3_nt: TGCAGCGTGGGGTTAACAGGGAAGGGTTCCTACGAGCAGTACTTC
cdr3_aa: CSVGLTGKGSYEQYF

v_call: TRBV6-5
j_call: TRBJ2-1
d_call: TRBD1
clone_size: many
cdr3_nt: TGTGCCAGCAGTCCAGGGGGTAGTGAGCAGTTCTTC
cdr3_aa: CASSPGGSEQFF

v_call: TRBV5-1
j_call: TRBJ2-1
d_call: -
clone_size: -
cdr3_nt: TGCGCCAGCAGCTCGACGCATCGGGCGCAGTTCTTC
cdr3_aa: CASSSTHRAQFF

v_call: TRBV6-1
j_call: TRBJ2-7
d_call: -
clone_size: -
cdr3_nt: TGTGCCAGCAGTGGACAGGTTAGATACGAGCAGTACTTC
cdr3_aa: CASSGQVRYEQYF

v_call: TRBV28
j_call: TRBJ2-7
d_call: -
clone_size: -
cdr3_nt: TGTGCCAGCAGCTTACAGGGACAACTGTACGAGCAGTACTTC
cdr3_aa: CASSLQGQLYEQYF

v_call: TRBV6-2/TRBV6-3
j_call: TRBJ2-7
d_call: -
clone_size: -
cdr3_nt: TGTGCCAGCAGTTATGAGACGGGGGCTCCCTACGAGCAGTACTTC
cdr3_aa: CASSYETGAPYEQYF

v_call: TRBV2
j_call: TRBJ2-3
d_call: -
clone_size: once
cdr3_nt: TGTGCAGATAGGGGGGGGTCCTCGGATACGCAGTATTTT
cdr3_aa: CADRGGSSDTQYF

v_call: TRBV29-1
j_call: TRBJ1-2
d_call: -
clone_size: few
cdr3_nt: TGCAGCGTTGAAGATCCAAGACAAGACTATGGCTACACCTTC
cdr3_aa: CSVEDPRQDYGYTF

v_call: TRBV5-1
j_call: TRBJ2-3
d_call: -
clone_size: -
cdr3_nt: TGCGCCAGCAGCTTGCTGTCAGGGGGGATAGATACGCAGAATTTT
cdr3_aa: CASSLLSGGIDTQNF

v_call: TRBV7-3
j_call: TRBJ1-4
d_call: -
clone_size: -
cdr3_nt: TGTGCCAGCAGCCCGTCAACAGGTGCGACTAATGAAAAACTGTTTTTT
cdr3_aa: CASSPSTGATNEKLFF

v_call: TRBV20-1
j_call: TRBJ1-2
d_call: TRBD1
clone_size: -
cdr3_nt: TGCAGTGCTCGCCGAGGGGGCGAGTATGGCTACACCTTC
cdr3_aa: CSARRGGEYGYTF

v_call: TRBV3-1
j_call: TRBJ2-2
d_call: TRBD1
clone_size: -
cdr3_nt: TGTGCCAGCAGCCGCGGGACAGGGTTGTCAGGGGAGCTGTTTTTT
cdr3_aa: CASSRGTGLSGELFF

v_call: TRBV9
j_call: TRBJ2-3
d_call: -
clone_size: -
cdr3_nt: TGTGCCAGCAGCGTAGAACCTCTGGACTCCCTGAGCACAGATACGCAGTATTTT
cdr3_aa: CASSVEPLDSLSTDTQYF

v_call: TRBV3-1
j_call: TRBJ1-5
d_call: -
clone_size: -
cdr3_nt: TGTGCCAGCAGCCAAGATAGGGGGGTTCCTCAGCCCCAGCATTTT
cdr3_aa: CASSQDRGVPQPQHF

v_call: TRBV2
j_call: TRBJ1-5
d_call: TRBD1
clone_size: -
cdr3_nt: TGTGCCAGCAGGAAGACCCAAACTTACAGGGGGGATCAGCCCCAGCATTTT
cdr3_aa: CASRKTQTYRGDQPQHF

v_call: TRBV2
j_call: TRBJ2-1
d_call: -
clone_size: -
cdr3_nt: TGTGCCAGCAGTGAACAAGGGCTACCCTCCGATGAGCAGTTCTTC
cdr3_aa: CASSEQGLPSDEQFF

v_call: TRBV6-1
j_call: TRBJ1-6
d_call: TRBD1
clone_size: -
cdr3_nt: TGTGCCAGCATCGCCTCTGCGGGACAGGGGTTTTTTAATTCACCCCTCCACTTT
cdr3_aa: CASIASAGQGFFNSPLHF

v_call: TRBV7-8
j_call: TRBJ2-3
d_call: TRBD2
clone_size: -
cdr3_nt: TGTGCCAGCAGTTCCCAACCGCCGGGACTAGCGGGGCAGCCCGCACGAGATACGCAGTATTTT
cdr3_aa: CASSSQPPGLAGQPARDTQYF

v_call: TRBV20-1
j_call: TRBJ2-7
d_call: TRBD2
clone_size: -
cdr3_nt: TGCAGTGCTAGAGATGGGGGGGGGAGCTCCTACGAGCAGTACTTC
cdr3_aa: CSARDGGGSSYEQYF

v_call: TRBV2
j_call: TRBJ2-1
d_call: -
clone_size: -
cdr3_nt: TGTGCCAGCACCGCTCTCAACGAGCAGTTCTTC
cdr3_aa: CASTALNEQFF

v_call: TRBV2
j_call: TRBJ2-7
d_call: -
clone_size: -
cdr3_nt: TGTGCCGCGGACCTTGGGGGAAATGAGCAGTACTTC
cdr3_aa: CAADLGGNEQYF

v_call: TRBV4-1
j_call: TRBJ2-7
d_call: -
clone_size: few
cdr3_nt: TGCGCCAGCAGCCAAGCAACCACGGGGGCCTACGAGCAGTACTTC
cdr3_aa: CASSQATTGAYEQYF

v_call: TRBV15
j_call: TRBJ1-2
d_call: -
clone_size: -
cdr3_nt: TGTGCCACCAGCAGAGATAACGCAGGAACCTATGGCTACACCTTC
cdr3_aa: CATSRDNAGTYGYTF

v_call: TRBV27
j_call: TRBJ2-7
d_call: -
clone_size: many
cdr3_nt: TGCGCCAGCAGCCTTAGCGGAAATTACGAGCAGTACTTC
cdr3_aa: CASSLSGNYEQYF

v_call: TRBV6-1
j_call: TRBJ1-5
d_call: -
clone_size: -
cdr3_nt: TGTGCCAGCAGTGGATATATACCGGCCCAGCATTTT
cdr3_aa: CASSGYIPAQHF

v_call: TRBV11-3
j_call: TRBJ2-5
d_call: -
clone_size: -
cdr3_nt: TGTGCCAGCAGTCGTCGACGGAACTCGGTAGTGGAGCAGTACTTC
cdr3_aa: CASSRRRNSVVEQYF

v_call: TRBV10-3
j_call: TRBJ2-3
d_call: -
clone_size: -
cdr3_nt: TGTGCCATCAGTTTCGTTCATTCTAGCACAGATACGCAGTATTTT
cdr3_aa: CAISFVHSSTDTQYF

v_call: TRBV20-1
j_call: TRBJ1-2
d_call: TRBD1
clone_size: -
cdr3_nt: TGCAGTGCTACCCTGACAGGGGGCGGCTATGGCTACACCTTC
cdr3_aa: CSATLTGGGYGYTF

v_call: TRBV10-1
j_call: TRBJ2-3
d_call: TRBD2
clone_size: -
cdr3_nt: TGCGCCAGCAGTGAGCCTAGCGGGGCAGATACGCAGTATTTT
cdr3_aa: CASSEPSGADTQYF

v_call: TRBV9
j_call: TRBJ2-1
d_call: -
clone_size: few
cdr3_nt: TGTGCCAGCAGCTCACGGCGGCTAGCGATATACAATGAGCAGTTCTTC
cdr3_aa: CASSSRRLAIYNEQFF

v_call: TRBV7-2
j_call: TRBJ2-5
d_call: -
clone_size: few
cdr3_nt: TGTGCCAGCAGCGTTACAGGGTTCAAAGAGACCCAGTACTTC
cdr3_aa: CASSVTGFKETQYF

v_call: TRBV3-1
j_call: TRBJ2-5
d_call: TRBD1
clone_size: -
cdr3_nt: TGTGCCAGCAGCCAAGGGGGGACAGGCCCTAAGCAGTACTTC
cdr3_aa: CASSQGGTGPKQYF

v_call: TRBV4-3
j_call: TRBJ2-2
d_call: -
clone_size: few
cdr3_nt: TGCGCCAGCAGCCAAGCACCGAGCACCGGGGAGCTGTTTTTT
cdr3_aa: CASSQAPSTGELFF

v_call: TRBV7-9
j_call: TRBJ1-2
d_call: -
clone_size: -
cdr3_nt: TGTGCCAGCACCCTCGCAGGATATAACTATGGCTACACCTTC
cdr3_aa: CASTLAGYNYGYTF

v_call: TRBV27
j_call: TRBJ2-7
d_call: -
clone_size: -
cdr3_nt: TGTGCCAGCAGTTTAGCGTATCGGGGCCTCTCCTACAATGAGCAGTACTTC
cdr3_aa: CASSLAYRGLSYNEQYF

v_call: TRBV6-5
j_call: TRBJ1-2
d_call: -
clone_size: -
cdr3_nt: TGTGCCAGCAGTTACGAGGGATCTGGCTACACCTTC
cdr3_aa: CASSYEGSGYTF

v_call: TRBV4-2
j_call: TRBJ2-1
d_call: -
clone_size: few
cdr3_nt: TGTGCCAGCAGCCCCGGATCCGGGACCCCCGTTGGCAATGAGCAGTTCTTC
cdr3_aa: CASSPGSGTPVGNEQFF

v_call: TRBV10-3
j_call: TRBJ2-2
d_call: TRBD1
clone_size: -
cdr3_nt: TGTGCCATCAGTGTTCACAGACAGGGTAGCTACACCGGGGAGCTGTTTTTT
cdr3_aa: CAISVHRQGSYTGELFF

v_call: TRBV9
j_call: TRBJ2-5
d_call: TRBD1
clone_size: -
cdr3_nt: TGTGCCAGCAGCACCCGGACAGGGGGCCATGAGCAGTACTTC
cdr3_aa: CASSTRTGGHEQYF

v_call: TRBV3-1
j_call: TRBJ1-6
d_call: -
clone_size: -
cdr3_nt: TGTGCCAGCAGCCAAGAACCGGGACCTAGTAATTCACCCCTCCACTTT
cdr3_aa: CASSQEPGPSNSPLHF